Listed here is a single TCR beta chain. The CDR3 sequence is 15 residues long. The V gene's germline CDR1 is MNHEY and CDR2 SVGAGI. V gave up 5 bases and J gave up 1 base, with 11 bases separating them. This specimen comes from a study of blood T cell repertoires in COVID-19. TCRdb keeps only in-frame clones here, not all; method: immunoSEQ multiplex PCR. This table holds roughly 410,000 clones, approximately 91% found once. The receptor was derived from a woman in her forties with COVID-19, enrolled during active disease. Material for sequencing was peripheral blood. This chain connects TRBV6-5 to TRBJ2-2, with D perhaps TRBD2 (6 bases). The CDR3 sequence is CASSPRRVNTGELFF. CDR3 DNA: TGTGCCAGCAGTCCCCGGAGGGTGAACACCGGGGAGCTGTTTTTT.